This entry concerns a single TCR beta chain. Methods used by the authors: Counts of nucleated cells, estimated from reference gene primer amplification, were obtained. The protocol was immunoSEQ multiplex PCR, while the TCRdb copy is restricted to in-frame clones and leaves out a portion. The D gene and trimming were derived from the DNA, and the V and J assignments and clone size from that table. The sample contains approximately 150,000 clones, 75% to 90% of which appear only once. This sample stems from a study of blood T cell repertoires in COVID-19. Study-level background: Specimens from acute and convalescent COVID-19 originated in the United States, Italy and Spain. PBMCs, B-cell-depleted T cells, or T cells were the source of the cDNA or gDNA that made up the material.

The CDR3 runs to 16 residues. The V gene lost 1 base and the J gene lost 4 bases, with 16 bases spanning the gap. Per the germline V gene, CDR1 is MGHRA and CDR2 is YSYEKL. Material for sequencing was peripheral blood. This receptor was identified in a man at least 80 years old with acute or convalescent COVID-19. V usage is TRBV4-1 and J usage is TRBJ2-5; the D gene is possibly TRBD2 (5 bases). This chain's CDR3 is CASSQVPGEGLETQYF. In nucleotides, the CDR3 is TGCGCCAGCAGCCAAGTTCCCGGAGAGGGTTTAGAGACCCAGTACTTC.